The 3 T cell receptor beta chains reported below all come from one sample, sequenced in a study of shared clonotypes between healthy human individuals. Using immunoSEQ multiplex PCR, the repertoire was profiled, and TCRdb retains in-frame clones only, with some absent. Among around 2,000,000 clones listed, roughly 94% were seen once. Sequences were obtained from naive CD4+ T cells sorted from blood. The subset here: CD45RA+ positively selected. Every receptor here comes from a young man in good health.

This clone was observed once. This chain joins TRBV30 and TRBJ1-2, with D possibly TRBD1 on 5 matching bases. Germline CDR1 reads GTSNPN; CDR2 reads SVGIG (reference sequence). Trimming removed 3 bases at V and 1 base at J, with 12 bases between. CDR3 length equals 14 residues. For the CDR3, the DNA is TGTGCCTGGAGGAACTTGGGGGTTAACTATGGCTACACCTTC. Amino acid sequence: CAWRNLGVNYGYTF.

This sequence joins TRBV9 and TRBJ2-5; 8 nucleotides match TRBD2. CDR1 and CDR2 (germline): SGDLS, YYNGEE. V lost 0 bases to trimming and J lost 1 base; unmatched junction nucleotides: 5. This CDR3 contains 16 residues. The CDR3 loop is CASSVGGLGLQETQYF. In DNA form, the CDR3 reads TGTGCCAGCAGCGTAGGGGGACTAGGACTCCAAGAGACCCAGTACTTC.

J is TRBJ1-2 and V is TRBV30; no definite D call. CDR3 length: 15 amino acids. V was cut by 0 bases and J by 8 bases, with 19 bases left in between. Germline CDR1 reads GTSNPN; CDR2 reads SVGIG (reference sequence). Here the CDR3 reads CAWSVRRGYYEGYTF. The CDR3 nucleotides read TGTGCCTGGAGTGTACGGCGTGGGTATTATGAGGGCTACACCTTC.